This T cell receptor (beta chain) was observed in a study of T-cell memory formation after mild COVID-19 (dated by TCRdb to 2020 to 2022). The study in broad terms: TCR sequence clusters from the two donors were largely donor specific. Longitudinal TCRalpha and TCRbeta repertoire sequencing tracked T-cell clones expanding and contracting after mild COVID-19 in a couple of donors. Two young, previously healthy adult volunteers, one female and one male, were included in the cohort.

For sequencing, an Illumina NovaSeq 6000 was employed. cDNA libraries for TCRalpha and TCRbeta were prepared by 5'RACE using constant-segment primers, with sample barcodes and unique molecular identifiers added. RNA was extracted from every sample with Trizol reagent. Amplification of the libraries took two PCR steps, and the second step added a second sample barcode plus Illumina TruSeq adapters. Sequencing of libraries was performed on an Illumina NovaSeq with 2 x 150 bp paired-end reads. The authors processed their data as follows. With migec v1.2.7, reads were demultiplexed and then collapsed into UMI-guided consensus sequences. With mixcr v2.1.11, UMI consensuses were aligned to TRA and TRB V and J templates and assembled into clonotypes. A clonotype was counted as expanded or contracted only when both edgeR and NoisET called the clonotype significant, with the noise models trained on biological replicates. edgeR calls used a false discovery rate-adjusted p below 0.01 and a log2 fold-change threshold of 1. PCA with hierarchical clustering of max-normalized trajectories of the 1000 most abundant clonotypes was used as exploratory dynamics analysis. Each responding clone was given a CD4 or CD8 phenotype based on the CD4+ and CD8+ repertoires, which had been sequenced separately. TCRdb reprocessed the public reads (quality trimming at Q25 with fastp, clone calling with MiXCR) and kept in-frame beta chains. Here each entry gathers all rows of one CDR3 protein and keeps the most common genes and DNA. The V and J calls come from TCRdb's annotation, not from the publication. Across this sample there are around 300,000 distinct CDR3 sequences, with roughly 21% seen only once. The top ten constitute roughly 20% of the sample.

A note on this clonotype: Its recognized antigen is unknown. Per-base qualities were not stored, and no clone one base away is much larger.

Broader findings and caveats from the paper: Contracting CD4+ clones appeared mostly in the CM and EM memory subsets, whereas CD8+ clones were enriched in EMRA. Some responding clones were found in pre-infection memory, which suggests that pre-existing cross-reactive memory T cells took part in the SARS-CoV-2 response. The second-wave clones that peaked on day 37 were not confirmed to be SARS-CoV-2 specific. Clones that contracted from day 15 to 85 showed balanced CD4/CD8 phenotypes, whereas a second wave of clones that expanded from day 15 to 37 leaned towards CD4+. Only two mild cases were covered by the study, and larger cohorts that include severe cases with pre-infection samples were considered necessary.

Ficoll-Paque density gradient centrifugation was the method used to isolate PBMCs. The CDR3 numbers 14 residues from cysteine through phenylalanine. The read is trimmed to its CDR3 DNA, 42 bases read in frame from base 1. The germline V gene (reference sequence) sets CDR1 to LNHNV and CDR2 to YYDKDF. Relative to germline, V is 1 base shorter and J is 1 base shorter, with 8 bases between their ends. This receptor was taken from a man aged 18 to 29 who had mild COVID-19 (a few samples of this study predate the infection). The sample titles of this study are shuffled in the database, so cell type and time point are left out; the donor was told from shared clones. The rearranged segments are TRBV15 and TRBJ2-7; no D gene can be assigned with confidence. Sequenced material: PBMCs or a T cell subset sorted from them (not recorded which). Here is the DNA: TGTGCCACCAGCAGAGTATTAGGGTCCTACGAGCAGTACTTC. Its coded protein is CATSRVLGSYEQYF.